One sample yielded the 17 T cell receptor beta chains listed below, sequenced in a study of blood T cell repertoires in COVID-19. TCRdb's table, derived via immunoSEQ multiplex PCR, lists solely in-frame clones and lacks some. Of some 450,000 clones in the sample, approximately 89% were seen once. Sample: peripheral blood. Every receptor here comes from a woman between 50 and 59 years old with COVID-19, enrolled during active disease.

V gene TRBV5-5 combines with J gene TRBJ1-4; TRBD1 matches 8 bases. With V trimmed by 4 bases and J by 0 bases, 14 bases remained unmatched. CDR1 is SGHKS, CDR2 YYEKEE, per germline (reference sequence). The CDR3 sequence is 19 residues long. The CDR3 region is CASSRGPGTGLTTNEKLFF. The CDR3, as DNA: TGTGCCAGCAGCCGCGGCCCCGGGACAGGCCTAACAACTAATGAAAAACTGTTTTTT. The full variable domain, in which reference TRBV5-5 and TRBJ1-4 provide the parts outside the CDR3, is DAGVTQSPTHLIKTRGQQVTLRCSPISGHKSVSWYQQVLGQGPQFIFQYYEKEERGRGNFPDRFSARQFPNYSSELNVNALLLGDSALYLCASSRGPGTGLTTNEKLFFGSGTQLSVL.

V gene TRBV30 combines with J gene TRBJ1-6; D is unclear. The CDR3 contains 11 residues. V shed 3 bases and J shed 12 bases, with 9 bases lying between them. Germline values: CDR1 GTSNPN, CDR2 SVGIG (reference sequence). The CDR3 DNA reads TGTGCCTGGAGCGACGGCGGACCCCTCCACTTT. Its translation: CAWSDGGPLHF.

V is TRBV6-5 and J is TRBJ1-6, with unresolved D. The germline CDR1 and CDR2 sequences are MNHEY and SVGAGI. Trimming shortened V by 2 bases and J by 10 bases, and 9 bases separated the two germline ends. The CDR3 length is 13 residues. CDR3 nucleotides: TGTGCCAGCAGTTACGATGGGGAGTCACCCCTCCACTTT. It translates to CASSYDGESPLHF.

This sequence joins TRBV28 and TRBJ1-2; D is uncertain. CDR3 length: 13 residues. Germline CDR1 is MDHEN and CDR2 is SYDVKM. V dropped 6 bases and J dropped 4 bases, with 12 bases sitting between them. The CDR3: CASSLAGPYGYTF. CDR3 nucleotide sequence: TGTGCCAGCAGCTTAGCGGGTCCCTATGGCTACACCTTC.

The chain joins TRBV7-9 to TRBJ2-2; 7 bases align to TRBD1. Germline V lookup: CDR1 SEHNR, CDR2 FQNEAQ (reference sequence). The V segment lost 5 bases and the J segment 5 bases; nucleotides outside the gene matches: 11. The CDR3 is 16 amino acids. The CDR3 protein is CASSHIRTGKTGELFF. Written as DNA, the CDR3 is TGTGCCAGCAGCCACATCAGGACAGGAAAAACCGGGGAGCTGTTTTTT.

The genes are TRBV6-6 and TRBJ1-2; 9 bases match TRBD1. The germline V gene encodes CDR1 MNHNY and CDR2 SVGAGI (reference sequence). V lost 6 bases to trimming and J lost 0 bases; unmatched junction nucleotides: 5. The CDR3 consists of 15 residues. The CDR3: CASSGTGPANYGYTF. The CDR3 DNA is TGTGCCAGCAGCGGGACAGGGCCGGCTAACTATGGCTACACCTTC.

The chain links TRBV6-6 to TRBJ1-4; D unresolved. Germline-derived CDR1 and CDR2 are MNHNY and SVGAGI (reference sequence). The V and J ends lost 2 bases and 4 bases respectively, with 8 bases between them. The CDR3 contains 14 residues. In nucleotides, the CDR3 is TGTGCCAGCAGTTACCGCGGGTTTAATGAAAAACTGTTTTTT. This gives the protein CASSYRGFNEKLFF.

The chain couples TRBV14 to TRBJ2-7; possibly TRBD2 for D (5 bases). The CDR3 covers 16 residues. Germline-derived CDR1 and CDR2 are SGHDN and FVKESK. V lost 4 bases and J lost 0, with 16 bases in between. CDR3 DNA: TGTGCCAGCAGCCGACCCCGGACGGGAAGCTCCTACGAGCAGTACTTC. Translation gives CASSRPRTGSSYEQYF.

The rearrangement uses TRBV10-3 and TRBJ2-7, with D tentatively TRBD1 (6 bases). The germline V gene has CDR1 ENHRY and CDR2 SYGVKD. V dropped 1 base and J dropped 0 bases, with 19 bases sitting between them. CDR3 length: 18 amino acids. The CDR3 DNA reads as TGTGCCATCAGTGAGTATAAGCTGGACAGAACGAGCTCCTACGAGCAGTACTTC. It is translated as CAISEYKLDRTSSYEQYF.

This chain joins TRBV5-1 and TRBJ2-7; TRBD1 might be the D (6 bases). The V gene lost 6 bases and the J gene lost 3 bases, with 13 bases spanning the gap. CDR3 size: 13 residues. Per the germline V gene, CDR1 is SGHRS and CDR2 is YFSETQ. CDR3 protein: CASTQDRFYEQYF. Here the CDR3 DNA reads TGCGCCAGCACCCAGGACAGATTCTACGAGCAGTACTTC.

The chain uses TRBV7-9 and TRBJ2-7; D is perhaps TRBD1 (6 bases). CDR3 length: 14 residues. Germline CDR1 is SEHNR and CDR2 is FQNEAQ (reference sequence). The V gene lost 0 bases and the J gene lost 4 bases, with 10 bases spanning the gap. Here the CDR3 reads CASSLAGQSYEQYF. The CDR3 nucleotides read TGTGCCAGCAGCTTAGCAGGACAGTCATACGAGCAGTACTTC.

The CDR3 bases are TGTGCCATCAAGGGGGTTAACACTGAAGCTTTCTTT. Its protein product is CAIKGVNTEAFF. The rearrangement uses TRBV13 and TRBJ1-1; D is possibly TRBD1 (6 bases). Germline V gene sequence: CDR1 PRHDT, CDR2 FYEKMQ (reference sequence). V gave up 10 bases and J gave up 2 bases, with 11 bases separating them. The CDR3 is 12 residues long.

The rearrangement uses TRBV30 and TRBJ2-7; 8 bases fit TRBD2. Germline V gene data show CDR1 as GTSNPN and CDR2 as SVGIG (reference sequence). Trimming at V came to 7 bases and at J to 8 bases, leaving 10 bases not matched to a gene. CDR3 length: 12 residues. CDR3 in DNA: TGTGCCTTCACGCAACGGGGGGGGCAGCAGTACTTC. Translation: CAFTQRGGQQYF.

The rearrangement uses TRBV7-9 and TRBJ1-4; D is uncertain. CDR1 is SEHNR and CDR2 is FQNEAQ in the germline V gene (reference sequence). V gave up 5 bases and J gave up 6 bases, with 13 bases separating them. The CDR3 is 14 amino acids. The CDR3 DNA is TGTGCCAGCAGCCCCTTTCAATCGGATGAAAAACTGTTTTTT. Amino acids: CASSPFQSDEKLFF. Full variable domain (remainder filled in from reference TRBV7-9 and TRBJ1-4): DTGVSQNPRHKITKRGQNVTFRCDPISEHNRLYWYRQTLGQGPEFLTYFQNEAQLEKSRLLSDRFSAERPKGSFSTLEIQRTEQGDSAMYLCASSPFQSDEKLFFGSGTQLSVL.

In nucleotides, the CDR3 is TGTGCCAGTAGCCCCTTAGCGGGGGGCCCCTACGAGCAGTACTTC. Translation: CASSPLAGGPYEQYF. The rearrangement joins TRBV19 to TRBJ2-7; TRBD2 matches 10 bases. J lost 2 bases, V lost 6 bases, and 7 bases had no gene match. The CDR3 runs 15 residues. Germline V lookup: CDR1 LNHDA, CDR2 SQIVND (reference sequence).

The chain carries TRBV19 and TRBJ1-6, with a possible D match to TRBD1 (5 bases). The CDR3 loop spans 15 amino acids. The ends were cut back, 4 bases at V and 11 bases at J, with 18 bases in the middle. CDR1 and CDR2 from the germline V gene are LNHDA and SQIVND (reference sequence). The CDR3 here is CASSTFGTPIPPLHF. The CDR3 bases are TGTGCCAGTAGTACTTTTGGGACTCCAATCCCACCCCTCCACTTT.

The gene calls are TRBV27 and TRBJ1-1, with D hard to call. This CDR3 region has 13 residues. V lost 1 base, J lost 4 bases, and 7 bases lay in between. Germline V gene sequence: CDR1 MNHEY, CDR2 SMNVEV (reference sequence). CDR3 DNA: TGTGCCAGCAGTTTATATAGAGCCACTGAAGCTTTCTTT. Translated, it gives CASSLYRATEAFF.